This T cell receptor (beta chain) emerged from a study of blood T cell repertoires in COVID-19. The CDR3 runs to 12 residues. Per the germline V gene, CDR1 is SGDLS and CDR2 is YYNGEE. V lost 0 bases and J 7 bases, leaving 6 bases between the germline ends. In the original workflow: The authors estimated nucleated cell counts from reference gene primer amplification. Measured with immunoSEQ multiplex PCR; TCRdb has only the in-frame clones, and not every one. The DNA was the basis for D and trimming; V, J and clone size are from that table. The table has 200,000 to 300,000 clones, nearly 95% seen once.

The chain links TRBV9 to TRBJ2-3, with D uncertain. The receptor's source is a man aged 25 to 45 with COVID-19, enrolled during active disease. The sample consisted of peripheral blood. The CDR3 here is CASSVDINTQYF. The CDR3 DNA reads TGTGCCAGCAGCGTAGACATAAATACGCAGTATTTT.